One sample yielded the 30 T cell receptor beta chains listed below, sequenced in a study of radiation and T cells in renal cell carcinoma. Time point in this sample: baseline pretreatment blood. Treatment defined: 15 Gy SBRT to primary tumor, nephrectomy 4 weeks later. Generated by immunoSEQ multiplex PCR, the TCRdb table keeps only in-frame clones and is missing some. The top ten clones hold around 21% of a sample with about 140,000 clones, approximately 87% of them seen once. The source was blood, collected from a patient whose treatment included radiotherapy and nephrectomy. Receptor source: a woman aged 50 to 65 with renal cell carcinoma.

V usage is TRBV5-1 and J usage is TRBJ2-4; D not certain. V lost 4 bases and J 8 bases, leaving 16 bases between the germline ends. The CDR3 length is 14 residues. Germline values: CDR1 SGHRS, CDR2 YFSETQ. Here the CDR3 DNA reads TGCGCCAGCAGCACCGGGTTCCAGGTTGACATTCAGTACTTC. Amino acid sequence: CASSTGFQVDIQYF.

The chain carries TRBV28 and TRBJ2-1; TRBD2 matches 14 bases. Germline trimming cut 4 bases from V and 7 bases from J; bases unmatched to any gene: 3. Germline V gene lookup returns CDR1 MDHEN and CDR2 SYDVKM. The CDR3 covers 15 residues. The DNA of the CDR3 is TGTGCCAGCAGTTCAGGGACTAGCGGGAGTAATGAGCAGTTCTTC. Translated, it gives CASSSGTSGSNEQFF.

V gene TRBV28 combines with J gene TRBJ2-7; 7 nucleotides agree with TRBD1. Germline CDR1 is MDHEN and CDR2 is SYDVKM. The trim removed 5 bases at V and 7 bases at J, leaving 11 bases unmatched. There are 14 residues in the CDR3. CDR3 sequence (DNA): TGTGCCAGCAGTGTGCTGACAGGGAATAGAGAGCAGTACTTC. This gives the protein CASSVLTGNREQYF.

The chain is built from TRBV5-4 and TRBJ1-4, with D perhaps matching TRBD1 (6 bases). Trimming removed 5 bases from V and 5 bases from J, with 10 bases in between. This CDR3 region has 13 residues. Germline-derived CDR1 and CDR2 are SGHNT and YYREEE (reference sequence). As DNA, the CDR3 is TGTGCCAGCAGACAAGACAGGAATGAAAAACTGTTTTTT. It is translated as CASRQDRNEKLFF.

The rearrangement links TRBV30 to TRBJ2-7; D remains unclear. Per germline, CDR1 GTSNPN and CDR2 SVGIG (reference sequence). V was clipped by 3 bases and J by 2 bases, with 14 bases between them. CDR3 length: 14 amino acids. The CDR3 DNA reads TGTGCCTGGAGCTTGACGGGTACCCCCTACGAGCAGTACTTC. This sequence encodes CAWSLTGTPYEQYF.

This clone was picked up one time. This chain connects TRBV18 to TRBJ2-3; 8 bases are a match to TRBD2. This CDR3 is 14 amino acids long. J lost 4 bases, V lost 2 bases, and 2 bases had no gene match. CDR1 and CDR2 (germline): KGHSH, LQKENI. This chain's CDR3 is CASSPGTRADTQYF. In DNA form, the CDR3 reads TGTGCCAGCTCACCAGGGACTAGGGCAGATACGCAGTATTTT.

The genes are TRBV7-6 and TRBJ2-2; D gene uncertain. Trimming cost V 5 bases and J 0 bases, with 10 bases left between them. Per germline, CDR1 SGHVS and CDR2 FNYEAQ. The CDR3 sequence is 15 residues long. The CDR3 DNA reads as TGTGCCAGCAGCCCCCGGACGGCGAACACCGGGGAGCTGTTTTTT. This translates into CASSPRTANTGELFF.

In nucleotides, the CDR3 is TGCAGCGTTGAAATTGATGAGACCCAGTACTTC. Translated, it gives CSVEIDETQYF. The chain recombines TRBV29-1 with TRBJ2-5, with D hard to call. CDR1 SQVTM and CDR2 ANQGSEA come from the germline V gene. CDR3 length equals 11 residues. V was pared by 2 bases and J by 5 bases, with 6 bases between.

In regard to this clone: At the DNA level, this CDR3 is encoded by other sequences in the same sample as well. This sequence joins TRBV7-2 and TRBJ2-6, with D unresolved. The CDR3 totals 15 residues. Germline lookup yields CDR1 SGHTA and CDR2 FQGNSA. Trimming cost V 5 bases and J 1 base, with 9 bases left between them. The CDR3 nucleotides read TGTGCCAGCAGCCTCTCAGGTTCTGGGGCCAACGTCCTGACTTTC. It yields the protein CASSLSGSGANVLTF.

This clone was observed a single time. The gene calls are TRBV6-1 and TRBJ1-5, with D perhaps TRBD1 (6 bases). The CDR3 is made up of 17 amino acids. V lost 0 bases and J lost 0, with 12 bases in between. CDR1 and CDR2 (germline): MNHNS, SASEGT. The CDR3 DNA sequence: TGTGCCAGCAGTGAAGCCGGACAGCCCGGTAGCAATCAGCCCCAGCATTTT. Amino acids: CASSEAGQPGSNQPQHF.

Comment on this clone: Other DNA sequences of this sample code for an identical CDR3. The chain is built from TRBV6-5 and TRBJ1-1, with no clear D. The CDR3 covers 14 residues. Germline assignment: CDR1 MNHEY and CDR2 SVGAGI. V dropped 2 bases and J dropped 1 base, with 8 bases sitting between them. CDR3 DNA: TGTGCCAGCAGTTACCGCCAAGGGAACACTGAAGCTTTCTTT. This gives the protein CASSYRQGNTEAFF.

CDR3 loop: CASKGQGTYEQYF. CDR3 sequence (DNA): TGCGCCAGCAAGGGACAGGGTACCTACGAGCAGTACTTC. The V call is TRBV5-1, the J call TRBJ2-7; 9 nucleotides align to TRBD1. Unmatched junction bases numbered 3, after V lost 6 bases and J lost 2 bases. Germline V gene lookup returns CDR1 SGHRS and CDR2 YFSETQ. This CDR3 is 13 amino acids long.

This sequence joins TRBV5-4 and TRBJ1-2; D might be TRBD1 (6 bases). Germline lookup yields CDR1 SGHNT and CDR2 YYREEE (reference sequence). Between the trimmed V and J ends, which lost 2 bases and 4 bases, there was a span of 15 bases. The CDR3 covers 15 residues. The CDR3, as DNA: TGTGCCAGCAGCTTCCGGGGGCGACTCATCTATGGCTACACCTTC. Translating it yields CASSFRGRLIYGYTF.

CDR3 nucleotide sequence: TGCGCCAGCAGCCAGGGGGGCAGGGGGAACACCGGGGAGCTGTTTTTT. Residues: CASSQGGRGNTGELFF. The chain combines TRBV4-1 with TRBJ2-2, with D perhaps given as TRBD1 or TRBD2 (6 bases each). V shed 3 bases and J shed 1 base, with 12 bases lying between them. Germline lookup yields CDR1 MGHRA and CDR2 YSYEKL. The length of the CDR3 is 16 residues.

The V gene is TRBV18, the J gene TRBJ2-7; 7 nucleotides agree with TRBD2. The CDR3 is 17 residues long. Germline V lookup: CDR1 KGHSH, CDR2 LQKENI. V trimming: 6 bases; J trimming: 0 bases; junction bases outside the gene matches: 14. DNA for the CDR3: TGTGCCAGCTCCCTTGGTCCTGGGGGAGGGCCCTCCTACGAGCAGTACTTC. As protein: CASSLGPGGGPSYEQYF.

This sequence joins TRBV6-5 and TRBJ2-5, with TRBD1 matching 7 bases. Germline assignment: CDR1 MNHEY and CDR2 SVGAGI. V dropped 7 bases and J dropped 3; count of bases not matched to a gene: 5. This CDR3 is built from 13 residues. CDR3 residues: CASTPGTEETQYF. CDR3 DNA sequence: TGTGCCAGCACTCCCGGGACAGAAGAGACCCAGTACTTC.

This chain links TRBV30 with TRBJ1-1; no reliable D call. Between the trimmed V and J ends, which lost 3 bases and 6 bases, there was a span of 11 bases. Germline assignment: CDR1 GTSNPN and CDR2 SVGIG (reference sequence). CDR3 size: 12 residues. The CDR3, as DNA: TGTGCCTGGAGCGAGGGTCTCGCTGAAGCTTTCTTT. Amino acid sequence: CAWSEGLAEAFF.

This clone was counted once. The J gene is TRBJ2-4, the V gene TRBV7-2; 8 bases are a match to TRBD1. Looked up from germline, CDR1 is SGHTA and CDR2 is FQGNSA. With 5 bases clipped from V and 5 bases from J, the junction kept 8 bases outside the gene matches. The CDR3 length is 15 residues. In DNA, the CDR3 is TGTGCCAGCAGCCGCCCGGACAGGGCGCAAAACATTCAGTACTTC. Encoded protein: CASSRPDRAQNIQYF.

In DNA, the CDR3 is TGTGCCAGCAGCTCCCAGTCGGAGGGTAGGGAGACCCAGTACTTC. Translating it yields CASSSQSEGRETQYF. The rearrangement joins TRBV11-2 to TRBJ2-5, with a weak D call TRBD2 (6 bases). This CDR3 is built from 15 residues. V was cut by 4 bases and J by 5 bases, with 17 bases left in between. Per the germline V gene, CDR1 is SGHAT and CDR2 is FQNNGV.

This clone was seen more than once but under ten times. V and J are TRBV29-1 and TRBJ2-7, with 8 bases matching TRBD1. CDR1 and CDR2 (germline): SQVTM, ANQGSEA. This CDR3 spans 12 amino acids. V shed 6 bases and J 3 bases; nucleotides not matched to a gene: 4. CDR3 sequence (DNA): TGCAGCGTATACGGGACAGGCTACGAGCAGTACTTC. Translating gives CSVYGTGYEQYF.

The chain joins TRBV27 to TRBJ2-3, with TRBD2 matching over 11 bases. With 4 bases clipped from V and 0 bases from J, the junction kept 9 bases outside the gene matches. This CDR3 comprises 18 residues. CDR1 is MNHEY and CDR2 is SMNVEV in the germline V gene (reference sequence). CDR3 amino acids: CASSWLAGGFPSTDTQYF. The CDR3 DNA follows: TGTGCCAGCAGTTGGCTAGCGGGGGGCTTTCCTAGCACAGATACGCAGTATTTT.

This clone was seen more than once but under ten times. V and J are TRBV4-3 and TRBJ1-1, with D tentatively TRBD1 (6 bases). CDR1 and CDR2 (germline): LGHNA, YSLEER. This CDR3 spans 13 amino acids. V gave up 1 base and J gave up 10 bases, with 13 bases separating them. In DNA form, the CDR3 reads TGCGCCAGCAGCCAAGCCGGACAGTCTAGAGCTTTCTTT. The encoded protein is CASSQAGQSRAFF.

The rearrangement uses TRBV7-2 and TRBJ1-1; D perhaps matches TRBD1 (6 bases). CDR3 length: 13 residues. CDR1 and CDR2 from the germline V gene are SGHTA and FQGNSA. With 4 bases removed from V and 3 bases from J, the gap between germline ends came to 9 bases. CDR3 coding DNA: TGTGCCAGCAGCTGGGGGGCGGACACTGAAGCTTTCTTT. It is translated as CASSWGADTEAFF.

The chain recombines TRBV6-5 with TRBJ1-1, with unresolved D. Trimming stripped 5 bases from V and 1 base from J, with 14 bases between. This CDR3 spans 15 amino acids. Germline CDR1 MNHEY, CDR2 SVGAGI. Here the CDR3 DNA reads TGTGCCAGCAGTGCTCACAATCAGGAGAACACTGAAGCTTTCTTT. As protein: CASSAHNQENTEAFF.

In nucleotides, the CDR3 is TGCAGCGTTGAAGATGGGGGGGTTGGAAACATTCAGTACTTC. The encoded protein is CSVEDGGVGNIQYF. The rearrangement uses TRBV29-1 and TRBJ2-4, with 7 bases identical to TRBD2. J was trimmed by 6 bases and V by 0 bases; bases with no gene match: 5. Germline CDR1 SQVTM, CDR2 ANQGSEA. The CDR3 is 14 amino acids.

The V call is TRBV4-2, the J call TRBJ1-4; 8 bases are a match to TRBD1. CDR3 length: 18 amino acids. In germline, CDR1 is LGHNA, CDR2 YNFKEQ. The V and J ends lost 0 bases and 2 bases, in that order; junction bases with no gene match: 8. The CDR3 DNA reads as TGTGCCAGCAGCCAAGAAGACAGGGGTGGGGTGACTAATGAAAAACTGTTTTTT. It is translated as CASSQEDRGGVTNEKLFF.

The chain recombines TRBV18 with TRBJ2-7; a possible D gene is TRBD1 (5 bases). Germline V gene lookup returns CDR1 KGHSH and CDR2 LQKENI. The V end was cut by 1 base, the J end by 3 bases, with 10 bases between. This CDR3 spans 14 amino acids. CDR3 region: CASSPQGNIYEQYF. The CDR3 nucleotides read TGTGCCAGCTCACCACAGGGGAACATCTACGAGCAGTACTTC.

The chain joins TRBV9 to TRBJ2-7, with D possibly matching TRBD2 (6 bases). This CDR3 has 14 amino acids. Between the trimmed V and J ends, which lost 3 bases and 3 bases, there was a span of 13 bases. The germline V gene encodes CDR1 SGDLS and CDR2 YYNGEE. CDR3 sequence: CASSGRDSDYEQYF. CDR3 in DNA: TGTGCCAGCAGCGGGCGGGACTCAGACTACGAGCAGTACTTC.

This clone has just a few counts. The rearrangement links TRBV28 to TRBJ1-1; D perhaps matches TRBD1 (6 bases). V was cut by 3 bases and J by 0 bases, with 8 bases left in between. CDR3 length equals 14 residues. Germline assignment: CDR1 MDHEN and CDR2 SYDVKM. The CDR3 DNA follows: TGTGCCAGCAGTTTGGACAGCCTGAACACTGAAGCTTTCTTT. Translated, it gives CASSLDSLNTEAFF.

The chain joins TRBV4-3 to TRBJ2-5, with D perhaps assigned TRBD1 or TRBD2 (5 bases each). V lost 4 bases to trimming and J lost 4 bases, with 19 bases between them. The CDR3 is 16 residues long. Per germline, CDR1 LGHNA and CDR2 YSLEER. DNA for the CDR3: TGCGCCAGCAGCCGTCAAGGGACGGAAGGAGCAGAGACCCAGTACTTC. This translates into CASSRQGTEGAETQYF.